This TCR beta chain was sequenced for a study of T cell responses to AZD1222 COVID-19 vaccine. This CDR3 comprises 13 residues. Germline CDR1 SNHLY, CDR2 FYNNEI. The V end was cut by 8 bases, the J end by 0 bases, with 8 bases between. Details on this clone: What it recognizes is unknown.

Overall study results and limits: Spike-specific TCR breadth and depth went up after people got two AZD1222 doses. Targeting of unmutated variant regions was reportedly seen in nearly half of spike-specific TCRs.

Sequencing used immunoSEQ multiplex PCR; TCRdb keeps in-frame clones, though not all of them. This sample has 15,000 to 20,000 clones; around nine tenths occur once, and the top ten carry roughly 8.7%. Specimen: peripheral blood, collected 28 days after the second AZD1222 dose. The chain links TRBV2 to TRBJ1-3; no definite D call. The TCR originated in an adult who received the AZD1222 COVID-19 vaccine. CDR3 region: CASVLASGNTIYF. The CDR3 bases are TGTGCCAGCGTCTTAGCCTCTGGAAACACCATATATTTT.